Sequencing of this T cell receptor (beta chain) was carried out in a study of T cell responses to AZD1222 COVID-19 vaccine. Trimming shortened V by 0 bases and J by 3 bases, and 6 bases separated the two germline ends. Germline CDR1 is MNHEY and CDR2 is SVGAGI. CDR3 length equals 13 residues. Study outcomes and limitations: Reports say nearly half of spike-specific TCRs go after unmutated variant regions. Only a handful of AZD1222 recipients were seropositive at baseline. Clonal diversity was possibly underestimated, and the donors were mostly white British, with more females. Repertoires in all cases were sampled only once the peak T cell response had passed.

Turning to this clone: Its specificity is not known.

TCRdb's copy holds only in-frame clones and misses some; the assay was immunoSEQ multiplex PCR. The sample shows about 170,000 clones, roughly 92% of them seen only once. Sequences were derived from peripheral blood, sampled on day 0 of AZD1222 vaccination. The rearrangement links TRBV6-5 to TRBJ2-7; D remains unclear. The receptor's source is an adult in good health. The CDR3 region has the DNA TGTGCCAGCAGTTACTCGAGAAACTACGAGCAGTACTTC. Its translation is CASSYSRNYEQYF.